A selection of T cell receptor beta chains follows, all from one sample in a study of T cell responses to AZD1222 COVID-19 vaccine. The data were produced by immunoSEQ multiplex PCR, yet TCRdb's version contains in-frame clones alone and is incomplete. The sample consists of 100,000 to 150,000 clones, roughly 90% of them appearing once. The source was peripheral blood, collected on day 0 of AZD1222 vaccination. These receptors all come from an adult in good health. CDR3s include the opening cysteine and the closing phenylalanine or tryptophan. A D gene is named only where the DNA matches it firmly. Size is stated for part of the rows, as once, few or many counts, or as a class when the clone is expanded.

v_call	d_call	j_call	clone_size	cdr3_aa	cdr3_nt
TRBV25-1	.	TRBJ2-1	.	CASGPDEQFF	TGTGCCAGCGGTCCCGATGAGCAGTTCTTC
TRBV20-1	.	TRBJ2-1	.	CSARGQYEQFF	TGCAGTGCTAGGGGGCAGTATGAGCAGTTCTTC
TRBV5-5	TRBD1	TRBJ1-1	.	CASSLEGAGAEAFF	TGTGCCAGCAGCTTGGAGGGGGCCGGAGCTGAAGCTTTCTTT
TRBV24-1	.	TRBJ1-2	.	CATSPTGTSPYGYTF	TGTGCCACCAGTCCCACAGGGACTAGTCCCTATGGCTACACCTTC
TRBV7-9	.	TRBJ2-7	.	CASSQGSSYEQYF	TGTGCCAGCAGCCAGGGCAGCTCCTACGAGCAGTACTTC
TRBV5-8	.	TRBJ1-4	.	CASRPLSGQYDEKLFF	TGTGCCAGCAGGCCCCTCTCCGGACAGTATGATGAAAAACTGTTTTTT
TRBV28	.	TRBJ1-3	few	CASIGRTRNTIYF	TGTGCCAGCATCGGCAGGACGAGAAACACCATATATTTT
TRBV5-8	.	TRBJ2-5	.	CASSLSRGSGETQYF	TGTGCCAGCAGCTTGAGTCGGGGCTCCGGGGAGACCCAGTACTTC
TRBV3-1/TRBV3-2	.	TRBJ1-1	.	CASSQEWTEAFF	TGTGCCAGCAGCCAAGAATGGACTGAAGCTTTCTTT
TRBV19	TRBD1	TRBJ1-4	.	CASSSRTGLQEKLFF	TGTGCCAGTAGTTCCAGGACAGGGCTTCAGGAAAAACTGTTTTTT
TRBV12-5	TRBD1	TRBJ2-1	.	CASGLVAGGRNEQFF	TGTGCTAGTGGTTTGGTCGCAGGGGGACGCAATGAGCAGTTCTTC
TRBV6-2/TRBV6-3	.	TRBJ2-3	.	CASSYSGELLSTDTQYF	TGTGCCAGCAGTTACTCGGGGGAGCTTCTTAGCACAGATACGCAGTATTTT
TRBV6-6	TRBD2	TRBJ2-1	.	CASSYSLGGSNEQFF	TGTGCCAGCAGTTACTCGTTGGGCGGGAGCAATGAGCAGTTCTTC
TRBV6-4	TRBD2	TRBJ2-2	.	CASSDSTSGHTGELFF	TGTGCCAGCAGTGACTCGACTAGCGGGCACACCGGGGAGCTGTTTTTT